The clone carrying this T cell receptor beta chain was found many times. The antigen is not known. The observed sequence ends 3 residues before the CDR3 terminus, with the missing tail filled in from the germline J gene. This entry belongs to a study of T cell clonality in common variable immunodeficiency. Notes on the study in general: Compared with controls, CVID subjects had fewer shared TCRbeta clones.

Both groups were predominantly of Caucasian heritage. Equal genomic DNA amounts from CVID and control samples were sequenced. Produced via immunoSEQ multiplex PCR; TCRdb's table is partial and in-frame only. The sample is made up of around 57,000 clones, none counted only once. The trim removed 5 bases at V and 5 bases at J, leaving 9 bases unmatched. Germline CDR1 and CDR2: SEHNR and FQNEAQ (reference sequence). The CDR3 is 15 residues long. Sequenced material: peripheral blood mononuclear cells. The TCR was taken from a person aged 18-70 years in good health. The V and J genes are TRBV7-9 and TRBJ2-5, with 9 bases lining up with TRBD2. CDR3 bases read: TGTGCCAGCAGCGCGGGGACTAGCCGGGCGGAGACC. Encoded protein: CASSAGTSRAET. The CDR3 in its entirety is CASSAGTSRAETQYF.